The clone carrying this T cell receptor (beta chain) came up once. CDR3 size: 14 residues. Trimming shortened V by 8 bases and J by 5 bases, and 18 bases separated the two germline ends. Germline lookup yields CDR1 SNHLY and CDR2 FYNNEI. These data are taken from a study of control samples from healthy donors and cancer patients. The protocol was immunoSEQ multiplex PCR, while the TCRdb copy is restricted to in-frame clones and leaves out a portion. This sample has roughly 450,000 clones; about nine tenths occur once, and the top ten carry approximately 6.3%. Sequencing input: PBMCs. This receptor was identified in a man aged 40-50 years with head and neck cancer. The chain links TRBV2 to TRBJ2-5, with a tentative D call TRBD1 (8 bases). The CDR3 DNA reads TGTGCCAGCGGCTGGACAGGGCGGGGGGAGACCCAGTACTTC. This translates into CASGWTGRGETQYF. Together with reference TRBV2 and TRBJ2-5, the CDR3 gives the full variable domain: EPEVTQTPSHQVTQMGQEVILRCVPISNHLYFYWYRQILGQKVEFLVSFYNNEISEKSEIFDDQFSVERPDGSNFTLKIRSTKLEDSAMYFCASGWTGRGETQYFGPGTRLLVL.